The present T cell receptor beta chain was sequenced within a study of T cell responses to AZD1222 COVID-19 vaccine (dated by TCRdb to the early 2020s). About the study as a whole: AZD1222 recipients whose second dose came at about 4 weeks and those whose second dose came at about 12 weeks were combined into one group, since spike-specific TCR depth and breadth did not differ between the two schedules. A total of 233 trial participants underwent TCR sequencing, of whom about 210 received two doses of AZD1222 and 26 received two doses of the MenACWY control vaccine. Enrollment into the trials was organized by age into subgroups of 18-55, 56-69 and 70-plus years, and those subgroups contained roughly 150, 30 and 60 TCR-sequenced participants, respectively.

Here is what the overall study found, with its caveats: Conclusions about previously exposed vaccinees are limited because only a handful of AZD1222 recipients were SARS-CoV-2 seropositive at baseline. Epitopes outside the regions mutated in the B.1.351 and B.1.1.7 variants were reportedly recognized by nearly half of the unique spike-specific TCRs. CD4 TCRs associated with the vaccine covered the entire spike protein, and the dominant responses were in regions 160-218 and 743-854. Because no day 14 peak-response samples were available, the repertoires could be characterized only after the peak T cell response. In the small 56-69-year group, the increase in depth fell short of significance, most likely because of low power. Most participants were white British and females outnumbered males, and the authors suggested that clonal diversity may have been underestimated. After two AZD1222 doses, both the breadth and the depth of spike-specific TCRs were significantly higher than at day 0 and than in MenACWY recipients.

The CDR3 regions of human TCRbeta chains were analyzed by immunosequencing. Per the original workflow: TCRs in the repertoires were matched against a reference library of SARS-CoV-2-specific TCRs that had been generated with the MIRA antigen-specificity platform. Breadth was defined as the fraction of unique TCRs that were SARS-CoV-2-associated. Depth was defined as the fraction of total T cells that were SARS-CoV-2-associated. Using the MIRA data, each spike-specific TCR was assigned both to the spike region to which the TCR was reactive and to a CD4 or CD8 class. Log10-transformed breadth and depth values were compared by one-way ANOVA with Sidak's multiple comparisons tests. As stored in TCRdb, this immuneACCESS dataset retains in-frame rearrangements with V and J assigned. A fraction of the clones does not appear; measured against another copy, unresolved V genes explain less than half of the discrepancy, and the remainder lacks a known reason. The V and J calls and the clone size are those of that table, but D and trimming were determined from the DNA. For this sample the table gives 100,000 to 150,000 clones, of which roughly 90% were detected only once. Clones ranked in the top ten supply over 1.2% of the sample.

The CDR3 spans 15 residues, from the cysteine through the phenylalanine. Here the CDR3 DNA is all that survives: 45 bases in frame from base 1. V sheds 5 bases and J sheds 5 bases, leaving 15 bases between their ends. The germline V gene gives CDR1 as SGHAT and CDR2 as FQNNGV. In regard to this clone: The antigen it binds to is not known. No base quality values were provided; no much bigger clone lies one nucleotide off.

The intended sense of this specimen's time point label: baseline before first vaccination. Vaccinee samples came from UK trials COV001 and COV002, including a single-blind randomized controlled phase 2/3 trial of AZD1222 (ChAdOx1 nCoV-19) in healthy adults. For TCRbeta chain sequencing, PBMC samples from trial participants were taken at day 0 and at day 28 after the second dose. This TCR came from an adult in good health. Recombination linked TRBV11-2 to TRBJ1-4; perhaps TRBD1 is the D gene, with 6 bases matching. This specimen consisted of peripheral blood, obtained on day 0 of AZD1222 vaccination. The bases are TGTGCCAGCAGCACAAGGACAGACAAAAATGAAAAACTGTTTTTT. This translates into CASSTRTDKNEKLFF.